This T cell receptor beta chain appears in the sequencing data of a study of T cell changes during pregnancy in multiple sclerosis. This clone was counted a single time. This table comes from immunoSEQ multiplex PCR, and its TCRdb copy is limited to in-frame clones, with some not included. The table includes some 37,000 clones, about 88% detected once. The sequence was collected from a female donor with multiple sclerosis, enrolled in a pregnancy study. Sample: CD8+ T cells from peripheral blood mononuclear cells, taken in the third trimester of pregnancy.

In DNA, the CDR3 is TGTGCCAGCAGTTACGCTAGCGGGGGGCTCAGGTATTTT. This codes for CASSYASGGLRYF. The J gene is TRBJ2-3, the V gene TRBV6-6; 11 bases line up with TRBD2. V was clipped by 2 bases and J by 14 bases; unmatched bases: 6. CDR3 length: 13 amino acids. The germline V gene has CDR1 MNHNY and CDR2 SVGAGI (reference sequence).